These T cell receptor beta chains were read from a single sample in a study of identical twins. One entry per CDR3 protein results from TCRdb running MiXCR on the 5' RACE reads. The table shows 450,000 or so distinct CDR3 sequences, with less than 20% occurring only once. Sequenced input: naive T cells sorted from blood. These receptors were obtained from a man aged 50-59 years in good health. Each CDR3 is given with its conserved first and last residue. A D gene is named only where the DNA matches it firmly. Expanded clones are given a class, and other clones once, few, many or no size at all.

len: 14
d_gene: TRBD2
abundance: .
v_gene: TRBV28
j_gene: TRBJ2-1
CDR3nt: TGTGCCAGCAGCGAGCGGGAGGGGTACAATGAGCAGTTCTTC
CDR3aa: CASSEREGYNEQFF

len: 15
d_gene: .
abundance: many
v_gene: TRBV7-9
j_gene: TRBJ1-1
CDR3nt: TGTGCCAGCAGCTTAGCCTTAGACCCGAACACTGAAGCTTTCTTT
CDR3aa: CASSLALDPNTEAFF

len: 16
d_gene: TRBD1
abundance: many
v_gene: TRBV5-1
j_gene: TRBJ1-1
CDR3nt: TGCGCCAGCAGCGTACAATCACAGGGGATCGGCGCTGAAGCTTTCTTT
CDR3aa: CASSVQSQGIGAEAFF

len: 15
d_gene: TRBD1
abundance: few
v_gene: TRBV6-5
j_gene: TRBJ2-7
CDR3nt: TGTGCCAGCAGTTACAGGGACAGGAGCTCCTACGAGCAGTACTTC
CDR3aa: CASSYRDRSSYEQYF

len: 16
d_gene: .
abundance: many
v_gene: TRBV13
j_gene: TRBJ2-7
CDR3nt: TGTGCCAGCAGCCCTGATTCGGGGGGCACTCCCTACGAGCAGTACTTC
CDR3aa: CASSPDSGGTPYEQYF

len: 13
d_gene: .
abundance: many
v_gene: TRBV5-1
j_gene: TRBJ2-1
CDR3nt: TGCGCCAGCAGCTTGGGTCTGTTTAATGAGCAGTTCTTC
CDR3aa: CASSLGLFNEQFF

len: 15
d_gene: .
abundance: few
v_gene: TRBV28
j_gene: TRBJ1-5
CDR3nt: TGTGCCAGCAGTTTTGGAACGGGTGTAAATCAGCCCCAGCATTTT
CDR3aa: CASSFGTGVNQPQHF

len: 15
d_gene: TRBD2
abundance: few
v_gene: TRBV20-1
j_gene: TRBJ2-3
CDR3nt: TGCAGTGCTAGAACTAGCGGAGAGACACTTGGTACGCAGTATTTT
CDR3aa: CSARTSGETLGTQYF

len: 13
d_gene: .
abundance: few
v_gene: TRBV27
j_gene: TRBJ2-1
CDR3nt: TGTGCCAGCAGTTTTGGGCTAGGTTTTGAGCAGTTCTTC
CDR3aa: CASSFGLGFEQFF

len: 18
d_gene: .
abundance: .
v_gene: TRBV24-1
j_gene: TRBJ2-1
CDR3nt: TGTGCCACCAGTGACACCCTTCCGGACACATCCTCCTACAATGAGCAGTTCTTC
CDR3aa: CATSDTLPDTSSYNEQFF

len: 13
d_gene: .
abundance: few
v_gene: TRBV20-1
j_gene: TRBJ1-5
CDR3nt: TGCAGTGCTAGACAGGGCAGCAATCAGCCCCAGCATTTT
CDR3aa: CSARQGSNQPQHF

len: 17
d_gene: .
abundance: few
v_gene: TRBV20-1
j_gene: TRBJ1-1
CDR3nt: TGCAGTGCTAGTAAGATCTCGGCAGGGGCGGCGAACACTGAAGCTTTCTTT
CDR3aa: CSASKISAGAANTEAFF

len: 14
d_gene: TRBD2
abundance: .
v_gene: TRBV2
j_gene: TRBJ2-5
CDR3nt: TGTGCCAGCAGGGGGACTAGCGGGAGTAAGACCCAGTACTTC
CDR3aa: CASRGTSGSKTQYF

len: 12
d_gene: .
abundance: many
v_gene: TRBV6-6
j_gene: TRBJ2-3
CDR3nt: TGTGCCAGCAGTCCCGAAAGGGGTACGCAGTATTTT
CDR3aa: CASSPERGTQYF

len: 14
d_gene: .
abundance: .
v_gene: TRBV29-1
j_gene: TRBJ1-2
CDR3nt: TGCAGCGTTGATCATACGGGGACTAACTATGGCTACACCTTC
CDR3aa: CSVDHTGTNYGYTF

len: 16
d_gene: .
abundance: .
v_gene: TRBV11-2
j_gene: TRBJ2-2
CDR3nt: TGTGCCAGCAGCTTTGCAACCCAGGGGCGAACCGGGGAGCTGTTTTTT
CDR3aa: CASSFATQGRTGELFF

len: 17
d_gene: .
abundance: few
v_gene: TRBV5-1
j_gene: TRBJ2-3
CDR3nt: TGCGCCAGCAGCCTCAACGGGCGGCAGGGCCCAGCAGATACGCAGTATTTT
CDR3aa: CASSLNGRQGPADTQYF

len: 12
d_gene: TRBD2
abundance: .
v_gene: TRBV7-9
j_gene: TRBJ2-7
CDR3nt: TGTGCCTCGGTGACGGGGGGTGGCGAGCAGTACTTC
CDR3aa: CASVTGGGEQYF

len: 14
d_gene: TRBD2
abundance: few
v_gene: TRBV9
j_gene: TRBJ2-7
CDR3nt: TGTGCCAGCAGCGAAGGACTAGTTACCTACGAGCAGTACTTC
CDR3aa: CASSEGLVTYEQYF

len: 11
d_gene: .
abundance: .
v_gene: TRBV29-1
j_gene: TRBJ2-5
CDR3nt: TGCAGCGTTGGGACGGTTCAGACCCAGTACTTC
CDR3aa: CSVGTVQTQYF

len: 17
d_gene: .
abundance: many
v_gene: TRBV11-2
j_gene: TRBJ2-1
CDR3nt: TGTGCCAGCAGCTTAGATATTTCGACCAGCTCCTACAATGAGCAGTTCTTC
CDR3aa: CASSLDISTSSYNEQFF

len: 13
d_gene: .
abundance: .
v_gene: TRBV29-1
j_gene: TRBJ2-5
CDR3nt: TGCAGCGTTGAAGTGGGAGTTCAAGAGACCCAGTACTTC
CDR3aa: CSVEVGVQETQYF

len: 16
d_gene: .
abundance: once
v_gene: TRBV6-2/TRBV6-3
j_gene: TRBJ2-1
CDR3nt: TGTGCCAGCAGGAGCGGTTCTGACAGCTCCTACAATGAGCAGTTCTTC
CDR3aa: CASRSGSDSSYNEQFF

len: 13
d_gene: .
abundance: .
v_gene: TRBV5-1
j_gene: TRBJ2-7
CDR3nt: TGCGCCAGCAGCTTGACAACAGGCTACGAGCAGTACTTC
CDR3aa: CASSLTTGYEQYF

len: 15
d_gene: TRBD1
abundance: .
v_gene: TRBV12-3/TRBV12-4
j_gene: TRBJ2-5
CDR3nt: TGTGCCAGCAGGATCGGGACAGGGAAAGGAGAGACCCAGTACTTC
CDR3aa: CASRIGTGKGETQYF

len: 16
d_gene: .
abundance: many
v_gene: TRBV27
j_gene: TRBJ2-2
CDR3nt: TGTGCCAGCAGTCCTACCGGGACTGCAAACACCGGGGAGCTGTTTTTT
CDR3aa: CASSPTGTANTGELFF

len: 14
d_gene: .
abundance: few
v_gene: TRBV6-2/TRBV6-3
j_gene: TRBJ2-7
CDR3nt: TGTGCCAGCAGTTACTCGTGGAGCTCCTACGAGCAGTACTTC
CDR3aa: CASSYSWSSYEQYF

len: 14
d_gene: TRBD1
abundance: many
v_gene: TRBV25-1
j_gene: TRBJ1-3
CDR3nt: TGTGCCAGCAAGGGGGCGAACTCTGGAAACACCATATATTTT
CDR3aa: CASKGANSGNTIYF

len: 19
d_gene: TRBD1
abundance: few
v_gene: TRBV19
j_gene: TRBJ2-5
CDR3nt: TGTGCCAGTAGTATAGATTGGGCAGGGGGCGATTCGGGACTCGAGACCCAGTACTTC
CDR3aa: CASSIDWAGGDSGLETQYF

len: 11
d_gene: .
abundance: few
v_gene: TRBV29-1
j_gene: TRBJ1-1
CDR3nt: TGCAGCGCCTCCCGGGGGACTGAAGCTTTCTTT
CDR3aa: CSASRGTEAFF

len: 15
d_gene: .
abundance: .
v_gene: TRBV5-1
j_gene: TRBJ2-7
CDR3nt: TGCGCCAGCAGCTCCGGGACATACGGCTCCTACGAGCAGTACTTC
CDR3aa: CASSSGTYGSYEQYF

len: 15
d_gene: TRBD1
abundance: many
v_gene: TRBV7-2
j_gene: TRBJ2-4
CDR3nt: TGTGCCAGCACCCTAAGGTGGGACAGGGAACGTATTCAGTACTTC
CDR3aa: CASTLRWDRERIQYF

len: 12
d_gene: .
abundance: few
v_gene: TRBV6-2/TRBV6-3
j_gene: TRBJ2-4
CDR3nt: TGTGCCAGCAGTCCTGCCGGGTACATTCAGTACTTC
CDR3aa: CASSPAGYIQYF

len: 15
d_gene: .
abundance: .
v_gene: TRBV5-6
j_gene: TRBJ1-2
CDR3nt: TGTGCCAGCAGCTTGGGGGACACCTTTTGGTATGGCTACACCTTC
CDR3aa: CASSLGDTFWYGYTF

len: 15
d_gene: TRBD1
abundance: .
v_gene: TRBV24-1
j_gene: TRBJ2-2
CDR3nt: TGTGCCACCAGCGACAGGGTTTTCAACACCGGGGAGCTGTTTTTT
CDR3aa: CATSDRVFNTGELFF

len: 14
d_gene: .
abundance: .
v_gene: TRBV9
j_gene: TRBJ2-7
CDR3nt: TGTGCCAGCAGCGTAGAAGCTGGGGTGTACGAGCAGTACTTC
CDR3aa: CASSVEAGVYEQYF

len: 13
d_gene: .
abundance: few
v_gene: TRBV29-1
j_gene: TRBJ1-2
CDR3nt: TGCAGCGTTGTAAGGGGAGTCCGCTATGGCTACACCTTC
CDR3aa: CSVVRGVRYGYTF

len: 14
d_gene: TRBD1
abundance: .
v_gene: TRBV6-2/TRBV6-3
j_gene: TRBJ1-5
CDR3nt: TGTGCCGGCAGAATCGGGACAGTTAATCAGCCCCAGCATTTT
CDR3aa: CAGRIGTVNQPQHF

len: 15
d_gene: TRBD1
abundance: few
v_gene: TRBV7-2
j_gene: TRBJ1-1
CDR3nt: TGTGCCAGCAGCTTAGTTTCCAGGGGGCTTTCTGAAGCTTTCTTT
CDR3aa: CASSLVSRGLSEAFF

len: 13
d_gene: .
abundance: .
v_gene: TRBV20-1
j_gene: TRBJ2-5
CDR3nt: TGCAGTGCTACAAACCAGGGCCGAGAGACCCAGTACTTC
CDR3aa: CSATNQGRETQYF

len: 12
d_gene: TRBD1
abundance: .
v_gene: TRBV5-1
j_gene: TRBJ2-4
CDR3nt: TGCGCCAGCAGGGGGGACAGCTTAATTCAGTACTTC
CDR3aa: CASRGDSLIQYF

len: 13
d_gene: .
abundance: many
v_gene: TRBV6-2/TRBV6-3
j_gene: TRBJ2-2
CDR3nt: TGTGCCAGCCGGGACTTTTACACCGGGGAGCTGTTTTTT
CDR3aa: CASRDFYTGELFF

len: 15
d_gene: .
abundance: .
v_gene: TRBV9
j_gene: TRBJ2-5
CDR3nt: TGTCCCAGGAGACAACGGGCCACACAGCACGGGACCCAGTACTTC
CDR3aa: CPRRQRATQHGTQYF

len: 15
d_gene: .
abundance: .
v_gene: TRBV9
j_gene: TRBJ1-2
CDR3nt: TGTGCCAGCAGCGCAGAACTTTTCGGAGGTTATGGCTACACCTTC
CDR3aa: CASSAELFGGYGYTF

len: 14
d_gene: .
abundance: many
v_gene: TRBV12-3/TRBV12-4
j_gene: TRBJ2-5
CDR3nt: TGTGCCAGCAGTCTAGGACTCGCGCAGGAGACCCAGTACTTC
CDR3aa: CASSLGLAQETQYF

len: 13
d_gene: .
abundance: .
v_gene: TRBV20-1
j_gene: TRBJ2-7
CDR3nt: TGCAGTGCTAGAGTCAGGGACTCCTACGAGCAGTACTTC
CDR3aa: CSARVRDSYEQYF